Many counts were recorded for the clone carrying this T cell receptor (beta chain). Antigen unknown. This sample stems from a study of identical twins. Overall study findings and caveats: Twins shared beta out-of-frame sequences in excess, but this excess was weaker. For monozygotic twins, models underestimated out-of-frame TCR alpha sharing.

CDR3 size: 20 residues. V lost 2 bases to trimming and J lost 4 bases; unmatched junction nucleotides: 16. Germline V gene lookup returns CDR1 MNHEY and CDR2 SVGEGT. TCRdb re-called the 5' RACE reads with MiXCR, one entry per CDR3 protein. The sample holds some 270,000 distinct CDR3 sequences, about 8.9% seen once. This same sample was also part of a study on yellow fever vaccine responses in identical twins. According to that study: Vaccine T cell responses of twins reportedly seemed partly convergent and partly personalized.

Sequencing used CD8+ T cells sorted from blood. This sequence joins TRBV6-2 or TRBV6-3 and TRBJ2-1; 11 positions agree with TRBD2. The TCR comes from a young woman in good health. CDR3 sequence reads: CASSYPEWTSGPMGYNEQFF. The CDR3 nucleotides read TGTGCCAGCAGTTACCCCGAATGGACTAGCGGGCCAATGGGGTACAATGAGCAGTTCTTC.